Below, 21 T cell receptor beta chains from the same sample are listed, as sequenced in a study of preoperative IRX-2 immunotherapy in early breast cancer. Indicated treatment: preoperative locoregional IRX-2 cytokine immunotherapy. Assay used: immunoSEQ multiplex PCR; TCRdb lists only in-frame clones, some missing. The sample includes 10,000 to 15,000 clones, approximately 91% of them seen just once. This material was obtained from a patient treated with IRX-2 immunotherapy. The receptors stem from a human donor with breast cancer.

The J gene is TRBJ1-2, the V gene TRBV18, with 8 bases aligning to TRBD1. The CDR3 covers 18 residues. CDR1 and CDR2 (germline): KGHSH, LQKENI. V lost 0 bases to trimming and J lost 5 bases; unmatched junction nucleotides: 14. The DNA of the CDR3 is TGTGCCAGCTCACCACCGGTGGGCAGGGGGCCGACGAGGTATGGCTACACCTTC. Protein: CASSPPVGRGPTRYGYTF. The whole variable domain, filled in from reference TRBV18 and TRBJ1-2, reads NAGVMQNPRHLVRRRGQEARLRCSPMKGHSHVYWYRQLPEEGLKFMVYLQKENIIDESGMPKERFSAEFPKEGPSILRIQQVVRGDSAAYFCASSPPVGRGPTRYGYTFGSGTRLTVV.

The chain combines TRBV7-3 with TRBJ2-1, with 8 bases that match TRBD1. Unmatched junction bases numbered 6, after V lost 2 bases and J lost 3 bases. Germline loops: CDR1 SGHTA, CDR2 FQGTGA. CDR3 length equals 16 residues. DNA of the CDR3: TGTGCCAGCAGCTTAGTTGGGACAGGCCTCTACAATGAGCAGTTCTTC. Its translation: CASSLVGTGLYNEQFF.

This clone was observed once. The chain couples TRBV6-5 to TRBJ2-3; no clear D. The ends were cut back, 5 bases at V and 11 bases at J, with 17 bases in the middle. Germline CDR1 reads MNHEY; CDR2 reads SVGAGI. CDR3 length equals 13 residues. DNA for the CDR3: TGTGCCAGCAGTCAGACCGGACCGTTGCAGCAGTATTTT. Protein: CASSQTGPLQQYF.

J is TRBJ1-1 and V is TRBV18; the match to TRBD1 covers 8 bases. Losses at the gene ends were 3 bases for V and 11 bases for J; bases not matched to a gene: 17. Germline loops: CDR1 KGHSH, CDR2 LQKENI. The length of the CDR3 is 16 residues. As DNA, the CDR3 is TGTGCCAGCTCACCGGAAGATTTCGGACAGGGTCTTTGGGCTTTCTTT. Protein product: CASSPEDFGQGLWAFF.

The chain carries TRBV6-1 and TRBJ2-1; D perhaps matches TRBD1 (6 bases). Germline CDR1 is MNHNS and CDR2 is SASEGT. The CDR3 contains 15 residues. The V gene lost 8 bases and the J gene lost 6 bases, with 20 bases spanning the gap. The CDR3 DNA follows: TGTGCCAGCGCCCTTAGGGACAAGAGGACCAATGAGCAGTTCTTC. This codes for CASALRDKRTNEQFF.

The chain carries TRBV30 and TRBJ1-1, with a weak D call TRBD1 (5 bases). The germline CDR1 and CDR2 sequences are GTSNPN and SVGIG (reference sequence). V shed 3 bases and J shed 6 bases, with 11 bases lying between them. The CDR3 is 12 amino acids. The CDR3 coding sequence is TGTGCCTGGAGCCAAGCAGGGCCTGAAGCTTTCTTT. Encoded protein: CAWSQAGPEAFF.

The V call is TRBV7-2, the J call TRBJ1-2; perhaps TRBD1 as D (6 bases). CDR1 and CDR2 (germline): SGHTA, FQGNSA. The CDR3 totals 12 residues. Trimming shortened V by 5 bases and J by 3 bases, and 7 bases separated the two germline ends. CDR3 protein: CASSEGDYGYTF. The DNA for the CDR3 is TGTGCCAGCAGCGAGGGGGACTATGGCTACACCTTC.

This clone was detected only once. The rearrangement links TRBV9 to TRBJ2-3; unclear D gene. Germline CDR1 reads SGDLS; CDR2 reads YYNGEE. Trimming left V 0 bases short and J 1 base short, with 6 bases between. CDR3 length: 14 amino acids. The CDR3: CASSVAQGTDTQYF. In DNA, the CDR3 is TGTGCCAGCAGCGTAGCCCAGGGCACAGATACGCAGTATTTT.

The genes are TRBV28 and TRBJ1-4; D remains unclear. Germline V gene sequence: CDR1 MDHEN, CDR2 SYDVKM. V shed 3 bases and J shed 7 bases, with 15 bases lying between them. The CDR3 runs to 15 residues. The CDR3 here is CASSFRIRQSEKLFF. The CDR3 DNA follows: TGTGCCAGCAGTTTCAGGATCCGCCAGTCTGAAAAACTGTTTTTT.

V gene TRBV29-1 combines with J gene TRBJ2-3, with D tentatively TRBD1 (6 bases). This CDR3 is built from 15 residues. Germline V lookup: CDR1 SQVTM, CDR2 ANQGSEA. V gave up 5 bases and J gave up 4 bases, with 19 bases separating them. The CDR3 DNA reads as TGCAGCGTTCCAGACAGGTTTGGAACTCCAGATACGCAGTATTTT. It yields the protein CSVPDRFGTPDTQYF.

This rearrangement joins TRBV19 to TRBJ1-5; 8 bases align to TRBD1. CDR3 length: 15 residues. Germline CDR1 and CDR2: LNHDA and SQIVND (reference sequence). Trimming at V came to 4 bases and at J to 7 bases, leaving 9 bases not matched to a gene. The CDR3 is CASSTWGQAGQPQHF. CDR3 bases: TGTGCCAGTAGTACCTGGGGACAGGCGGGACAGCCCCAGCATTTT.

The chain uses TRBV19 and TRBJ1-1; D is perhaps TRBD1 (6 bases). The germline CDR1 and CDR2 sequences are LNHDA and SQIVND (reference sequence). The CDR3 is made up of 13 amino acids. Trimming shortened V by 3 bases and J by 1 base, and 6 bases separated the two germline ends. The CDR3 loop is CASSMDRNTEAFF. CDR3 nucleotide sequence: TGTGCCAGTAGTATGGACAGGAACACTGAAGCTTTCTTT.

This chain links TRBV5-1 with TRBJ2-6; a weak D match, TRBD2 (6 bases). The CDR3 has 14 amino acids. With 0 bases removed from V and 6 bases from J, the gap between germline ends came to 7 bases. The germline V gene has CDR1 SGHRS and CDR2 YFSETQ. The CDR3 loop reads CASSLGREANVLTF. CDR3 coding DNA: TGCGCCAGCAGCTTGGGGAGGGAGGCCAACGTCCTGACTTTC.

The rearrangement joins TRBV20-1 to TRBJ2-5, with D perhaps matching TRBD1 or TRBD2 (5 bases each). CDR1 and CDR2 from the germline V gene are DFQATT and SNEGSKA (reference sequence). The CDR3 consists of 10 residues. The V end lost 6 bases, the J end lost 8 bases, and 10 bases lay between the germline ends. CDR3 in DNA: TGCAGTGCAACGAGGGGTACCCAGTACTTC. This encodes CSATRGTQYF.

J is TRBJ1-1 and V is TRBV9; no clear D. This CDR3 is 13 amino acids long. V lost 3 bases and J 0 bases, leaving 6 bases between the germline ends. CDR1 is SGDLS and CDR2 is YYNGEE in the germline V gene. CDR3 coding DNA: TGTGCCAGCAGCGGAGATTTGAACACTGAAGCTTTCTTT. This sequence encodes CASSGDLNTEAFF.

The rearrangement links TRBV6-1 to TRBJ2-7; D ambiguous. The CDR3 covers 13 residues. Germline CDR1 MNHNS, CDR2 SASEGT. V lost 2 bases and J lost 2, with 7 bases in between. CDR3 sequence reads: CASSETETYEQYV. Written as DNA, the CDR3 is TGTGCCAGCAGTGAAACCGAAACCTACGAGCAGTACGTC.

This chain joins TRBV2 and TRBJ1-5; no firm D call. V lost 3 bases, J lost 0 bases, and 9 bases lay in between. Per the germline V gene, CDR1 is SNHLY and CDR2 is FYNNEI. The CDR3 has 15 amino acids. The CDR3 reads CASSETENSNQPQHF. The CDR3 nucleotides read TGTGCCAGCAGTGAGACCGAGAATAGCAATCAGCCCCAGCATTTT.

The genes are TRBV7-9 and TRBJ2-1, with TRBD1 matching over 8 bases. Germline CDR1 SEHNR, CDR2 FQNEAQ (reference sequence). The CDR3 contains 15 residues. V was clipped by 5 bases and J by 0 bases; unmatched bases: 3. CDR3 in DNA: TGTGCCAGCAGCGCTGGACAGGGCTCCTACAATGAGCAGTTCTTC. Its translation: CASSAGQGSYNEQFF.

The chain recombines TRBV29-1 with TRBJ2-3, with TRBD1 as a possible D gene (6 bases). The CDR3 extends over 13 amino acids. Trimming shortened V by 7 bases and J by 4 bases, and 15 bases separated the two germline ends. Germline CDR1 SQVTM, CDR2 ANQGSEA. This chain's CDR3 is CSGGQRIADTQYF. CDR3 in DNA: TGCAGCGGGGGACAAAGGATCGCAGATACGCAGTATTTT.

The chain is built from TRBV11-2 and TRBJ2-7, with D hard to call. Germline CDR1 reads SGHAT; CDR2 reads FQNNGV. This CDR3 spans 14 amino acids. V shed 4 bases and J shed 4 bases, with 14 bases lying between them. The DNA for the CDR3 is TGTGCCAGCAGCTCCCGTGGCGTGACATACGAGCAGTACGTC. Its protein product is CASSSRGVTYEQYV.

In nucleotides, the CDR3 is TGTGCCAGCAGTTTTGGCGCGCTCTACGAGCAGTACGTC. Translating gives CASSFGALYEQYV. The chain couples TRBV27 to TRBJ2-7; no definite D call. Germline values: CDR1 MNHEY, CDR2 SMNVEV (reference sequence). The CDR3 is made up of 13 amino acids. Trimming removed 3 bases from V and 3 bases from J, with 9 bases in between.